The T cell receptor (beta chain) under discussion was sequenced for a study of T cells in Graves' hyperthyroidism and ophthalmopathy. Amplified TCR beta CDR3 regions came from RNA transcripts. The HTBI set primed first-round TCR CDR3 RT-PCR. A single record per CDR3 protein comes from TCRdb applying MiXCR to the multiplex PCR reads. The sample has over 45,000 distinct CDR3 sequences; around half are singletons. The junction had 14 bases not matched to a gene; V was cut back by 6 bases and J by 6 bases. The CDR3 contains 16 residues. The germline CDR1 and CDR2 sequences are SNHLY and FYNNEI. This chain links TRBV2 with TRBJ2-1; the match to TRBD1 covers 7 bases. The TCR was taken from a woman between 50 and 59 years old with Graves' ophthalmopathy. The source material was blood. This chain's CDR3 is CASSYARGKVVNEQFF. Written as DNA, the CDR3 is TGTGCCAGCAGCTACGCCAGGGGGAAGGTTGTCAATGAGCAGTTCTTC. Full variable domain (remainder filled in from reference TRBV2 and TRBJ2-1): EPEVTQTPSHQVTQMGQEVILRCVPISNHLYFYWYRQILGQKVEFLVSFYNNEISEKSEIFDDQFSVERPDGSNFTLKIRSTKLEDSAMYFCASSYARGKVVNEQFFGPGTRLTVL.